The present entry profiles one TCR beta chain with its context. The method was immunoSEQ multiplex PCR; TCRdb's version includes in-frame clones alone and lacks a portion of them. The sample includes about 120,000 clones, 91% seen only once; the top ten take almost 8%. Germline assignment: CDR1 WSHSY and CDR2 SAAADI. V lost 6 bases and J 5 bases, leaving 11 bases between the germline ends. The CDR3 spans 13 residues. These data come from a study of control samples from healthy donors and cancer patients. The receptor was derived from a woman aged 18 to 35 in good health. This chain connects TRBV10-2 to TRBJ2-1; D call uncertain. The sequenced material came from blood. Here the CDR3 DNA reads TGCGCCAGCAGACATACTGGCGACAATGAGCAGTTCTTC. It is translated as CASRHTGDNEQFF.